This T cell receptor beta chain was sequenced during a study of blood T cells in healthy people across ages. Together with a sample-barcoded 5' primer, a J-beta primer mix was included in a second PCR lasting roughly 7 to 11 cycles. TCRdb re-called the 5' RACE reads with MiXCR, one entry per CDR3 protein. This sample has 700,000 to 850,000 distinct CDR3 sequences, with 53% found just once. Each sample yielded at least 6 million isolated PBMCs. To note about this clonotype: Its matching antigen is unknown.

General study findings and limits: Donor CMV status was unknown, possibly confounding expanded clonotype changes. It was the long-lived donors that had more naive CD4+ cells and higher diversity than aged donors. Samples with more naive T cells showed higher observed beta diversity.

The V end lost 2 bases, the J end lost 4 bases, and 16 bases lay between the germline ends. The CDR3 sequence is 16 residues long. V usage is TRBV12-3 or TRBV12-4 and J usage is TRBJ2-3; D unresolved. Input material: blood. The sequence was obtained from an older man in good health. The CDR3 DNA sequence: TGTGCCAGCAGTTTAAGGTCCAGTCCGAACTCAGATACGCAGTATTTT. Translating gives CASSLRSSPNSDTQYF.